Following are 13 T cell receptor beta chains from one sample sequenced in a study of T cells and Merkel cell carcinoma outcomes. Sequencing used immunoSEQ multiplex PCR; TCRdb keeps in-frame clones, though not all of them. The sample has 300 to 350 clones, around 84% seen once. The material sequenced was tumor tissue from Merkel cell carcinoma. Every receptor here comes from a human donor with Merkel cell carcinoma. Some clones in this sample may be carry-over from other donors' samples.

V usage is TRBV11-3 and J usage is TRBJ2-5; 7 bases fit TRBD1. Germline lookup yields CDR1 SGHNT and CDR2 YENEEA. V was pared by 5 bases and J by 5 bases, with 5 bases of the junction left unmatched. The CDR3 is 13 amino acids. CDR3 sequence reads: CASSRQGGETQYF. The CDR3 nucleotides read TGTGCCAGCAGCCGACAGGGTGGGGAGACCCAGTACTTC.

The chain recombines TRBV28 with TRBJ2-3, with 7 nucleotides matching TRBD2. The CDR3 totals 14 residues. Germline V gene sequence: CDR1 MDHEN, CDR2 SYDVKM. V gave up 3 bases and J gave up 3 bases; unmatched junction bases: 3. The CDR3: CASSFLSGTDTQYF. The CDR3 DNA is TGTGCCAGCAGTTTCCTTAGCGGGACAGATACGCAGTATTTT.

V gene TRBV10-3 combines with J gene TRBJ2-7; D call uncertain. V dropped 6 bases and J dropped 2 bases, with 14 bases sitting between them. Germline assignment: CDR1 ENHRY and CDR2 SYGVKD. This CDR3 is built from 14 residues. CDR3 protein: CAIRDTDAPYEQYF. The CDR3 nucleotides are TGTGCCATCAGAGATACCGACGCCCCCTACGAGCAGTACTTC.

This clone has more than one count but fewer than ten. This clone may be a read error of a much larger clone one base away. Other DNA sequences of this sample code for an identical CDR3. The V call is TRBV7-2, the J call TRBJ2-7; unclear D gene. Germline V lookup: CDR1 SGHTA, CDR2 FQGNSA. The CDR3 is made up of 11 amino acids. The CDR3 nucleotides are TGTGCCAGTAGCTTCCTCTACGAGCAGTACTTC. It translates to CASSFLYEQYF.

CDR3 residues: CASSRDSFNNEQFF. For the CDR3, the DNA is TGTGCCAGCAGCCGGGACTCTTTTAACAATGAGCAGTTCTTC. This chain connects TRBV11-3 to TRBJ2-1, with D tentatively TRBD2 (6 bases). The germline V gene encodes CDR1 SGHNT and CDR2 YENEEA. The CDR3 runs to 14 residues. V was cut by 5 bases and J by 5 bases, with 13 bases left in between.

This clone was observed a few times. The chain links TRBV18 to TRBJ2-3; D may be TRBD1 or TRBD2 (5 bases each). The CDR3 consists of 17 residues. The germline V and J ends were trimmed by 1 base and 4 bases, with 18 bases remaining between them. Germline CDR1 is KGHSH and CDR2 is LQKENI. CDR3 DNA: TGTGCCAGCTCACCACAACTCCAGGGTAGCGTCGCAGATACGCAGTATTTT. It specifies CASSPQLQGSVADTQYF.

This clone occurred a few times. The chain uses TRBV20-1 and TRBJ2-1; no firm D call. Trimming took 3 bases from V and 8 from J, leaving 8 bases between them. The germline gives CDR1 DFQATT, CDR2 SNEGSKA (reference sequence). This CDR3 has 11 residues. This chain's CDR3 is CSASHDYEQFF. DNA for the CDR3: TGCAGTGCTAGCCATGACTATGAGCAGTTCTTC.

The chain uses TRBV5-1 and TRBJ2-3, with D perhaps TRBD1 or TRBD2 (6 bases each). Germline assignment: CDR1 SGHRS and CDR2 YFSETQ. The CDR3 length is 14 residues. V was pared by 5 bases and J by 0 bases, with 10 bases between. The CDR3 loop reads CASRGGSSTDTQYF. The CDR3 coding sequence is TGCGCCAGCAGGGGGGGCTCAAGCACAGATACGCAGTATTTT.

This clone was detected only once. The V and J genes are TRBV6-5 and TRBJ2-1; 10 positions agree with TRBD1. The V segment lost 5 bases and the J segment 15 bases; nucleotides outside the gene matches: 10. From germline, CDR1 is MNHEY and CDR2 SVGAGI. The CDR3 is made up of 13 amino acids. Here the CDR3 DNA reads TGTGCCAGCAGTCGCCCTGGGACAGGGGTGCGGTTCTTC. Residues: CASSRPGTGVRFF.

The chain links TRBV11-3 to TRBJ2-3; D remains unclear. V lost 2 bases, J lost 2 bases, and 8 bases lay in between. Germline V gene data show CDR1 as SGHNT and CDR2 as YENEEA. The CDR3 consists of 14 residues. The CDR3 loop reads CASSLNTTTDTQYF. The DNA of the CDR3 is TGTGCCAGCAGCTTAAACACGACCACAGATACGCAGTATTTT.

The rearrangement joins TRBV27 to TRBJ1-2, with D possibly matching TRBD1 (5 bases). Trimming removed 4 bases from V and 2 bases from J, with 14 bases in between. Germline V gene data show CDR1 as MNHEY and CDR2 as SMNVEV (reference sequence). This CDR3 spans 15 amino acids. CDR3 protein: CASSSLMGENYGYTF. The CDR3 bases are TGTGCCAGCAGTTCACTCATGGGGGAAAACTATGGCTACACCTTC.

V usage is TRBV6-1 and J usage is TRBJ2-5; D uncertain. The CDR3 consists of 14 residues. Trimming removed 1 base at V and 3 bases at J, with 9 bases between. Germline V gene data show CDR1 as MNHNS and CDR2 as SASEGT. The CDR3 coding sequence is TGTGCCAGCAGTGAAGTGGCGTGGGAAGAGACCCAGTACTTC. Translated, it gives CASSEVAWEETQYF.

The V call is TRBV7-9, the J call TRBJ2-3; 11 positions agree with TRBD2. The CDR3 is made up of 17 amino acids. V trimming: 1 base; J trimming: 3 bases; junction bases outside the gene matches: 6. CDR1 is SEHNR and CDR2 is FQNEAQ in the germline V gene (reference sequence). The CDR3 DNA follows: TGTGCCAGCAGCTTAGTAGGGCTAGCGGGAGGTACAGATACGCAGTATTTT. Amino acid sequence: CASSLVGLAGGTDTQYF.